Listed below are T cell receptor beta chains from one sample, sequenced in a study of T cell responses to AZD1222 COVID-19 vaccine. The method was immunoSEQ multiplex PCR; TCRdb's version includes in-frame clones alone and lacks a portion of them. Here the sample spans about 120,000 clones, approximately 92% being singletons. The sample here was peripheral blood, taken on day 0 of AZD1222 vaccination. The receptors shown here come from an adult in good health. The CDR3 runs from the conserved cysteine through the conserved F or W. D genes are given only for firm matches. The size entry is marked missing in some rows and otherwise reads once, few, many or a size class.

v_call	d_call	cdr3_length	clone_size	j_call	cdr3_nt	cdr3_aa
TRBV21-1	.	16	.	TRBJ1-1	TGTGCCAGCAGCAAAACAAAGTTTGCGGGGAGCACTGAAGCTTTCTTT	CASSKTKFAGSTEAFF
TRBV19	.	13	.	TRBJ2-7	TGTGCCAGTAGTATAGGAGGGGGATACGAGCAGTACTTC	CASSIGGGYEQYF
TRBV28	TRBD2	14	.	TRBJ2-7	TGTGCCAGCAGCTATGGACTAGCGTTTAGCGAGCAGTACTTC	CASSYGLAFSEQYF
TRBV28	.	15	once	TRBJ2-5	TGTGCCAGCAGTTTACGCCGAAGGGCAGACGAGACCCAGTACTTC	CASSLRRRADETQYF
TRBV7-8	.	18	.	TRBJ2-7	TGTGCCAGCAGCGTACCACCTACTACTTCCAGGGACCCTTACGAGCAGTACTTC	CASSVPPTTSRDPYEQYF
TRBV7-2	TRBD2	14	.	TRBJ2-7	TGTGCCAGCAGCTTATTTCCTAGCGGAGGGGAGCAGTACTTC	CASSLFPSGGEQYF
TRBV2	.	14	.	TRBJ1-1	TGTGCCAGCAGTGAATCGGATGTGGGCACTGAAGCTTTCTTT	CASSESDVGTEAFF
TRBV9	.	12	.	TRBJ2-5	TGTGCCAGCAGCGCTCGGGGTGAGACCCAGTACTTC	CASSARGETQYF
TRBV28	TRBD2	16	.	TRBJ2-7	TGTGCCACCCAACCAGCTCCAGGGTCGGGGGGCTACGAGCAGTACTTC	CATQPAPGSGGYEQYF
TRBV6-5	TRBD1	13	.	TRBJ1-2	TGTGCCAGCAGCCGACAGGGAGGTAACGGCTACACCTTC	CASSRQGGNGYTF
TRBV3-1/TRBV3-2	.	14	.	TRBJ2-3	TGTGCCAGCAGCCAGGGCAGGTGGACAGATACGCAGTATTTT	CASSQGRWTDTQYF
TRBV10-3	.	13	.	TRBJ2-2	TGTGCCATCAGTGAGTCGGATACCGGGGAGCTGTTTTTT	CAISESDTGELFF
TRBV5-1	.	12	.	TRBJ1-1	TGCGCCAGCAGCTTGGGTTACACTGAAGCTTTCTTT	CASSLGYTEAFF
TRBV11-2	TRBD2	15	.	TRBJ2-1	TGTGCCAGCAGCCTTAGCGGGAGAGCCTACAATGAGCAGTTCTTC	CASSLSGRAYNEQFF
TRBV19	.	14	.	TRBJ2-7	TGTGCCAGTAGTACGAAGACACTAACCTACGAGCAGTACTTC	CASSTKTLTYEQYF
TRBV2	TRBD1	17	.	TRBJ1-4	TGTGCCAGCAGTGGAGGGACAGGGTATATAACTAATGAAAAACTGTTTTTT	CASSGGTGYITNEKLFF
TRBV2	.	14	.	TRBJ2-5	TGTGCCAGCAGTGAGGCCATTCGCGAGGAGACCCAGTACTTC	CASSEAIREETQYF
TRBV11-2	.	14	.	TRBJ2-6	TGTGCCAGCAGCCTTCACATACGGGCCAACGTCCTGACTTTC	CASSLHIRANVLTF
TRBV21-1	.	16	.	TRBJ1-5	TGTGCCAGCAGCAAGTCGGGGGTTGAGTGGGGTCAGCCCCAGCATTTT	CASSKSGVEWGQPQHF
TRBV7-2	TRBD1	15	once	TRBJ2-1	TGTGCCAGCAGCTTAATGGCAGGGGGCAACGATGAGCAGTTCTTC	CASSLMAGGNDEQFF
TRBV4-1	.	13	.	TRBJ1-1	TGCGCCAGCAGCCCGCTGGGGTTGACTGAAGCTTTCTTT	CASSPLGLTEAFF
TRBV29-1	.	12	.	TRBJ1-5	TGCAGCGTAGGCTCAGGGAATCAGCCCCAGCATTTT	CSVGSGNQPQHF
TRBV10-2	.	12	once	TRBJ1-2	TGCGCCAGCCGGGAACAGTACTATGGCTACACCTTC	CASREQYYGYTF
TRBV2	TRBD1	16	.	TRBJ1-5	TGTGCCAGCAGTGCAGGGACAGGGCATAGCAATCAGCCCCAGCATTTT	CASSAGTGHSNQPQHF
TRBV11-2	.	15	.	TRBJ1-3	TGTGCCAGCAGCTTAGATCTCGGGGGTGGAAACACCATATATTTT	CASSLDLGGGNTIYF
TRBV5-1	.	13	.	TRBJ2-3	TGCGCCAGCAGCTTGGGGGGTTTAGATACGCAGTATTTT	CASSLGGLDTQYF
TRBV7-2	.	14	.	TRBJ2-2	TGTGCCAGCACCTTAGGGGGGAACACCGGGGAGCTGTTTTTT	CASTLGGNTGELFF
TRBV9	.	15	.	TRBJ1-4	TGTGCCAGCAGTGGGGGTAAGGGGCTTGGAGAAAAACTGTTTTTT	CASSGGKGLGEKLFF
TRBV15	.	13	.	TRBJ1-4	TGTGCCACCAGCATTTTAGTGTCTGAAAAACTGTTTTTT	CATSILVSEKLFF
TRBV7-2	.	14	.	TRBJ1-2	TGTGCCAGCAGCTTAGCGTTCGGGGCTACTGGCTACACCTTC	CASSLAFGATGYTF
TRBV28	.	14	.	TRBJ2-7	TGTGCCAGCAGTTTATCTGGCAGGACGGACGAGCAGTACTTC	CASSLSGRTDEQYF
TRBV7-2	.	14	.	TRBJ2-5	TGTGCCAGCAGCTTATCACAGGTCCAAGAGACCCAGTACTTC	CASSLSQVQETQYF
TRBV19	.	16	.	TRBJ1-2	TGTGCCAGTATAGCGACAGGCACCCCGATCGCCTATGGCTACACCTTC	CASIATGTPIAYGYTF
TRBV7-8	.	15	.	TRBJ1-1	TGTGCCAGCAGCGTCGAGGGATGGGGACACCCTGAAGCTTTCTTT	CASSVEGWGHPEAFF
TRBV28	.	14	.	TRBJ2-7	TGTGCCAGCAGTCCGGGGGGCAGGGGCAGCGAGCAGTACTTC	CASSPGGRGSEQYF
TRBV27	TRBD1	20	.	TRBJ1-5	TGTGCCAGCAGTTTAAGGGGTGGGGGACAGGGAAGACATAGCAATCAGCCCCAGCATTTT	CASSLRGGGQGRHSNQPQHF
TRBV4-3	.	16	.	TRBJ1-2	TGCGCCAGCAGCCAAGAAGCGGGGGGACTTCTCTATGGCTACACCTTC	CASSQEAGGLLYGYTF
TRBV28	.	14	.	TRBJ2-5	TGTGCCAGCAGTCCCGCGGGACTCCAAGAGACCCAGTACTTC	CASSPAGLQETQYF
TRBV10-2	.	13	.	TRBJ1-1	TGCGCCAGCAGCCCACAGGAGAACACTGAAGCTTTCTTT	CASSPQENTEAFF
TRBV6-5	TRBD1	13	.	TRBJ2-7	TGTGCCAGCAGGGACAGGGACCACTACGAGCAGTACTTC	CASRDRDHYEQYF
TRBV5-6	TRBD2	14	.	TRBJ2-2	TGTGCCAGCAGCGGACTAGATCGCACCGGGGAGCTGTTTTTT	CASSGLDRTGELFF
TRBV7-9	.	13	.	TRBJ1-5	TGTGCCAGCAGCCCGAGGGGCAATCAGCCCCAGCATTTT	CASSPRGNQPQHF
TRBV2	.	15	.	TRBJ2-3	TGTGCCAGCAGCCGAACAGGGTTAGGGGCAGATACGCAGTATTTT	CASSRTGLGADTQYF
TRBV5-6	.	14	.	TRBJ1-5	TGTGCCAGCAGCCCCCTGGGGAGCCCTCAGCCCCAGCATTTT	CASSPLGSPQPQHF
TRBV3-1/TRBV3-2	.	14	.	TRBJ2-1	TGTGCCGAAACGGGCCAATTAAACGGGAATGAGCAGTTCTTC	CAETGQLNGNEQFF
TRBV7-2	.	16	.	TRBJ2-3	TGTGCCAGCAGCTTACGGGCGGGACCCAGCACAGATACGCAGTATTTT	CASSLRAGPSTDTQYF
TRBV4-1	.	17	few	TRBJ2-7	TGCGCCAGCAGCCAAGATAGGATTTCGGCTAGCCCTTACGAGCAGTACTTC	CASSQDRISASPYEQYF
TRBV3-1/TRBV3-2	.	15	.	TRBJ1-6	TGTGCCAGCAGCGGGAACAGGGTTTCTAATTCACCCCTCCACTTT	CASSGNRVSNSPLHF
TRBV5-4	.	13	.	TRBJ2-7	TGTGCCAGCAGCTTGGACGTGTTAGACGAGCAGTACTTC	CASSLDVLDEQYF
TRBV13	TRBD2	15	once	TRBJ2-3	TGTGCCAGCAGCCTCCCGGGACTAGCGGAAAATACGCAGTATTTT	CASSLPGLAENTQYF
TRBV7-6	.	14	.	TRBJ1-4	TGTGCCAGCAGCTTCTCGGGGACTAATGAAAAACTGTTTTTT	CASSFSGTNEKLFF
TRBV14	.	14	once	TRBJ2-7	TGTGCCAGCAGCTCCCCCGGAAAATCCTACGAGCAGTACTTC	CASSSPGKSYEQYF
TRBV6-2/TRBV6-3	.	15	.	TRBJ1-6	TGTGCCAGCAGTCTTTACAGCTCCTATAATTCACCCCTCCACTTT	CASSLYSSYNSPLHF
TRBV11-3	.	13	.	TRBJ1-1	TGTGCCAGCAGCTTAGGGGACCCAAATGAAGCTTTCTTT	CASSLGDPNEAFF
TRBV6-5	.	13	.	TRBJ1-2	TGTGCCAGCAGATTCGGACAGTTCTATGGCTACACCTTC	CASRFGQFYGYTF
TRBV6-2/TRBV6-3	TRBD1	14	few	TRBJ2-7	TGTGCCAGCAGTCTCCGGGACAGGGTCCACGAGCAGTACTTC	CASSLRDRVHEQYF
TRBV9	.	14	.	TRBJ2-1	TGTGCCAGCAGCGTAGTCGAGGGGCACAATGAGCAGTTCTTC	CASSVVEGHNEQFF
TRBV12-3/TRBV12-4	.	13	.	TRBJ1-1	TGTGCCAGCACCGAATACATTAACACTGAAGCTTTCTTT	CASTEYINTEAFF